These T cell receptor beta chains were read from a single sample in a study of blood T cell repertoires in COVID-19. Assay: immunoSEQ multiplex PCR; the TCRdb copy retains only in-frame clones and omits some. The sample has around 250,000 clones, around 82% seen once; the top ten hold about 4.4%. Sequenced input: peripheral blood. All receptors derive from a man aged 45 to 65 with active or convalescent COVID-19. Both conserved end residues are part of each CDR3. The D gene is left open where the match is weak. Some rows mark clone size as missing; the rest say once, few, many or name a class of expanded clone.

cdr3_aa: CASSRVLYEQYF; cdr3_nt: TGTGCCAGCAGCCGAGTCTTATACGAGCAGTACTTC; cdr3_length: 12; j_call: TRBJ2-7; v_call: TRBV7-9; d_call: NA; clone_size: NA
cdr3_aa: CASSIEQGPTSEAFF; cdr3_nt: TGTGCCAGTAGTATAGAACAGGGTCCGACCTCTGAAGCTTTCTTT; cdr3_length: 15; j_call: TRBJ1-1; v_call: TRBV19; d_call: NA; clone_size: NA
cdr3_aa: CASSEGTGVYEQFF; cdr3_nt: TGTGCCAGCAGTGAGGGGACAGGGGTCTATGAGCAGTTCTTC; cdr3_length: 14; j_call: TRBJ2-1; v_call: TRBV25-1; d_call: TRBD1; clone_size: once
cdr3_aa: CSVEDSLPGRYNEQFF; cdr3_nt: TGCAGCGTTGAAGATTCTCTCCCCGGCAGGTACAATGAGCAGTTCTTC; cdr3_length: 16; j_call: TRBJ2-1; v_call: TRBV29-1; d_call: NA; clone_size: NA
cdr3_aa: CASSQLADRGHPSPLHF; cdr3_nt: TGTGCCAGCAGCCAATTGGCGGACAGGGGGCATCCTTCACCCCTCCACTTT; cdr3_length: 17; j_call: TRBJ1-6; v_call: TRBV4-2; d_call: TRBD1; clone_size: NA
cdr3_aa: CASSYKQAHYEQYF; cdr3_nt: TGTGCCAGCAGTTACAAACAGGCACACTACGAGCAGTACTTC; cdr3_length: 14; j_call: TRBJ2-7; v_call: TRBV6-5; d_call: NA; clone_size: NA
cdr3_aa: CASSLGGQYGYTF; cdr3_nt: TGTGCCAGCAGTTTAGGGGGCCAGTATGGCTACACCTTC; cdr3_length: 13; j_call: TRBJ1-2; v_call: TRBV28; d_call: NA; clone_size: once
cdr3_aa: CASSLSGTANTEAFF; cdr3_nt: TGTGCCAGCAGCTTGAGTGGGACAGCGAACACTGAAGCTTTCTTT; cdr3_length: 15; j_call: TRBJ1-1; v_call: TRBV7-3; d_call: TRBD1; clone_size: NA
cdr3_aa: CASSLHTPRGGNNSPLHF; cdr3_nt: TGTGCCAGCAGCTTACACACTCCTCGGGGGGGGAATAATTCACCCCTCCACTTT; cdr3_length: 18; j_call: TRBJ1-6; v_call: TRBV7-2; d_call: NA; clone_size: NA
cdr3_aa: CASSLGLAGPGDEQFF; cdr3_nt: TGTGCCAGCAGCCTAGGACTAGCGGGGCCTGGGGATGAGCAGTTCTTC; cdr3_length: 16; j_call: TRBJ2-1; v_call: TRBV5-5; d_call: TRBD2; clone_size: NA
cdr3_aa: CATSGGARETQYF; cdr3_nt: TGTGCCACTAGCGGGGGGGCGCGGGAGACCCAGTACTTC; cdr3_length: 13; j_call: TRBJ2-5; v_call: TRBV7-3; d_call: TRBD2; clone_size: NA
cdr3_aa: CASSPLGTGTDTQYF; cdr3_nt: TGTGCCAGCTCACCTCTGGGGACAGGGACAGATACGCAGTATTTT; cdr3_length: 15; j_call: TRBJ2-3; v_call: TRBV18; d_call: TRBD1; clone_size: NA
cdr3_aa: CASSLFGINTEAFF; cdr3_nt: TGTGCCAGCAGCTTATTTGGCATTAACACTGAAGCTTTCTTT; cdr3_length: 14; j_call: TRBJ1-1; v_call: TRBV7-9; d_call: NA; clone_size: NA
cdr3_aa: CASSQGTGSGTEAFF; cdr3_nt: TGTGCCAGCAGCCAAGGGACAGGGTCAGGGACTGAAGCTTTCTTT; cdr3_length: 15; j_call: TRBJ1-1; v_call: TRBV3-1/TRBV3-2; d_call: TRBD1; clone_size: NA
cdr3_aa: CASRDRGIDTGELFF; cdr3_nt: TGTGCCAGCAGAGATCGGGGGATCGACACCGGGGAGCTGTTTTTT; cdr3_length: 15; j_call: TRBJ2-2; v_call: TRBV6-6; d_call: NA; clone_size: NA
cdr3_aa: CASMTGRRNNSPLHF; cdr3_nt: TGTGCCAGTATGACAGGGAGGAGGAATAATTCACCCCTCCACTTT; cdr3_length: 15; j_call: TRBJ1-6; v_call: TRBV19; d_call: TRBD1; clone_size: NA
cdr3_aa: CATSRDIGQGRGQPQHF; cdr3_nt: TGTGCCACCAGCAGAGATATCGGGCAGGGGAGGGGGCAGCCCCAGCATTTT; cdr3_length: 17; j_call: TRBJ1-5; v_call: TRBV15; d_call: NA; clone_size: NA
cdr3_aa: CASTGIFQETQYF; cdr3_nt: TGTGCCAGCACCGGGATTTTTCAAGAGACCCAGTACTTC; cdr3_length: 13; j_call: TRBJ2-5; v_call: TRBV7-8; d_call: NA; clone_size: NA
cdr3_aa: CAWSPGGAYQPQHF; cdr3_nt: TGTGCCTGGAGCCCTGGGGGGGCATATCAGCCCCAGCATTTT; cdr3_length: 14; j_call: TRBJ1-5; v_call: TRBV30; d_call: NA; clone_size: NA
cdr3_aa: CASSLGPSGFYGYTF; cdr3_nt: TGTGCCAGCAGTTTAGGCCCTTCGGGGTTCTATGGCTACACCTTC; cdr3_length: 15; j_call: TRBJ1-2; v_call: TRBV28; d_call: NA; clone_size: many
cdr3_aa: CASSLVAGMSSYNEQFF; cdr3_nt: TGCGCCAGCAGCTTGGTAGCGGGGATGAGCTCCTACAATGAGCAGTTCTTC; cdr3_length: 17; j_call: TRBJ2-1; v_call: TRBV5-1; d_call: TRBD2; clone_size: NA
cdr3_aa: CASTKQDYTGELFF; cdr3_nt: TGTGCCAGCACCAAACAGGATTACACCGGGGAGCTGTTTTTT; cdr3_length: 14; j_call: TRBJ2-2; v_call: TRBV11-2; d_call: NA; clone_size: NA
cdr3_aa: CASSLSGEAEAFF; cdr3_nt: TGCGCCAGCAGCTTGTCGGGGGAGGCTGAAGCTTTCTTT; cdr3_length: 13; j_call: TRBJ1-1; v_call: TRBV5-1; d_call: NA; clone_size: NA
cdr3_aa: CASSLDQGTYNSPLHF; cdr3_nt: TGTGCCAGCAGCTTAGATCAGGGAACCTATAATTCACCCCTCCACTTT; cdr3_length: 16; j_call: TRBJ1-6; v_call: TRBV7-8; d_call: NA; clone_size: NA
cdr3_aa: CASSGDREVPDGYTF; cdr3_nt: TGTGCCAGCAGTGGCGATAGGGAGGTCCCCGATGGCTACACCTTC; cdr3_length: 15; j_call: TRBJ1-2; v_call: TRBV27; d_call: NA; clone_size: NA
cdr3_aa: CATSRDYLVYQETQYF; cdr3_nt: TGTGCCACCAGCAGAGATTATCTTGTCTACCAAGAGACCCAGTACTTC; cdr3_length: 16; j_call: TRBJ2-5; v_call: TRBV15; d_call: NA; clone_size: NA
cdr3_aa: CASSPGLAGDNEQFF; cdr3_nt: TGTGCCAGCAGCCCAGGACTAGCGGGGGACAATGAGCAGTTCTTC; cdr3_length: 15; j_call: TRBJ2-1; v_call: TRBV7-9; d_call: TRBD2; clone_size: NA
cdr3_aa: CASSQDERGGPEQYF; cdr3_nt: TGTGCCAGCAGCCAAGATGAGCGGGGGGGCCCCGAGCAGTACTTC; cdr3_length: 15; j_call: TRBJ2-7; v_call: TRBV4-2; d_call: TRBD2; clone_size: NA
cdr3_aa: CASSIGGFSSYEQYF; cdr3_nt: TGTGCCAGTAGTATTGGGGGCTTCAGCTCCTACGAGCAGTACTTC; cdr3_length: 15; j_call: TRBJ2-7; v_call: TRBV19; d_call: NA; clone_size: NA
cdr3_aa: CAWWRQGWTEAFF; cdr3_nt: TGTGCCTGGTGGCGGCAGGGTTGGACTGAAGCTTTCTTT; cdr3_length: 13; j_call: TRBJ1-1; v_call: TRBV30; d_call: NA; clone_size: few
cdr3_aa: CASSVDPLVSGNTIYF; cdr3_nt: TGTGCCAGCAGCGTAGATCCCCTTGTCTCTGGAAACACCATATATTTT; cdr3_length: 16; j_call: TRBJ1-3; v_call: TRBV9; d_call: NA; clone_size: NA
cdr3_aa: CSAYRVPEQYF; cdr3_nt: TGCAGTGCTTACAGGGTTCCCGAGCAGTACTTC; cdr3_length: 11; j_call: TRBJ2-7; v_call: TRBV20-1; d_call: NA; clone_size: few
cdr3_aa: CASSLGGGNTIYF; cdr3_nt: TGTGCCAGCAGCTTGGGAGGTGGCAACACCATATATTTT; cdr3_length: 13; j_call: TRBJ1-3; v_call: TRBV11-2; d_call: NA; clone_size: NA
cdr3_aa: CASGLGNEQFF; cdr3_nt: TGTGCCAGCGGGCTGGGCAATGAGCAGTTCTTC; cdr3_length: 11; j_call: TRBJ2-1; v_call: TRBV27; d_call: NA; clone_size: once
cdr3_aa: CASRPPGYEKLFF; cdr3_nt: TGTGCAAGTCGCCCCCCGGGATACGAAAAACTGTTTTTT; cdr3_length: 13; j_call: TRBJ1-4; v_call: TRBV12-2; d_call: NA; clone_size: NA
cdr3_aa: CASWWGAGGGTGELFF; cdr3_nt: TGTGCCAGCTGGTGGGGGGCGGGGGGTGGCACCGGGGAGCTGTTTTTT; cdr3_length: 16; j_call: TRBJ2-2; v_call: TRBV27; d_call: TRBD2; clone_size: once